This record covers a single TCR beta chain. Its antigen is unidentified. The method was immunoSEQ multiplex PCR; TCRdb's version includes in-frame clones alone and lacks a portion of them. The sample holds some 150,000 clones; 85% to 95% are singletons and the top ten take approximately 2%. This record comes from a study of T cell responses to AZD1222 COVID-19 vaccine. Study findings and constraints: The study reported that nearly half of spike-specific TCRs target unmutated variant regions. CD4 TCRs linked to vaccination spanned spike, dominating at 160-218 and 743-854. Recipients of AZD1222 seropositive at baseline numbered only 5 or 6.

The CDR3 has 16 residues. Germline CDR1 and CDR2: SEHNR and FQNEAQ (reference sequence). Trimming removed 5 bases from V and 7 bases from J, with 21 bases in between. Sequencing was performed on peripheral blood, taken on day 0 of AZD1222 vaccination. The receptor comes from an adult in good health. The rearrangement joins TRBV7-9 to TRBJ2-1; D possibly matches TRBD1 or TRBD2 (5 bases each). The DNA for the CDR3 is TGTGCCAGCAGCCAGGGTGCGCAGGAGGCCACAAATGAGCAGTTCTTC. It yields the protein CASSQGAQEATNEQFF.